Following are 27 T cell receptor beta chains from one sample sequenced in a study of early T cells in non-severe SARS-CoV-2 infection (dated by TCRdb to the early 2020s). The method behind the library was 5' RACE. TCRdb names NextSeq 500 as the instrument used. TCRdb redid the processing of the public reads, applying fastp at Q25 and MiXCR, and retained in-frame beta chains. Under each unique CDR3 protein, matching rows form one entry showing the most common genes and DNA. The sample table contains almost 45,000 distinct CDR3 sequences; only one count was recorded for 5.5% to 6.5% of them. The ten largest clones represent around an eighth of the sample. Sequencing was performed on whole blood. These receptors all come from an adult who was a healthcare worker with PCR-confirmed SARS-CoV-2 infection or an uninfected control (not recorded which).

This clonotype was seen repeatedly, ten times or more. The chain is built from TRBV27 and TRBJ2-7, with a weak D call TRBD2 (6 bases). CDR1 is MNHEY and CDR2 is SMNVEV in the germline V gene (reference sequence). V shed 4 bases and J shed 6 bases, with 13 bases lying between them. The CDR3 is 13 residues long. The DNA of the CDR3 is TGTGCCAGCAGTTCGACTAGTCTCTCCGAGCAGTACTTC. The encoded protein is CASSSTSLSEQYF.

The chain joins TRBV28 to TRBJ1-4; D not resolved. Germline values: CDR1 MDHEN, CDR2 SYDVKM. Trimming left V 3 bases short and J 6 bases short, with 14 bases between. The CDR3 has 15 amino acids. CDR3: CASSLSLGQDEKLFF. The CDR3 DNA sequence: TGTGCCAGCAGTTTGTCTCTCGGGCAGGATGAAAAACTGTTTTTT.

Details on this clonotype: A read error may be the cause here, since a much bigger clone is one base away. The chain joins TRBV7-9 to TRBJ2-1, with 8 nucleotides matching TRBD1. This CDR3 is built from 16 residues. Germline V gene lookup returns CDR1 SEHNR and CDR2 FQNEAQ (reference sequence). After removal of 0 bases from V and 10 bases from J, the junction contained 11 bases not matched to a gene. CDR3 sequence (DNA): TGTGCCAGCAGCTTAGCGCTAGGACAGGGTTTGTGGGAGCAGTTCTTC. Its translation is CASSLALGQGLWEQFF.

The chain couples TRBV4-1 to TRBJ2-4; weak D call: TRBD1 (6 bases). The CDR3 contains 16 residues. V lost 0 bases to trimming and J lost 11 bases, with 20 bases between them. Germline V gives CDR1 MGHRA, CDR2 YSYEKL. The CDR3 sequence is CASSQEGQGSMDLQYF. In DNA, the CDR3 is TGCGCCAGCAGCCAAGAAGGGCAGGGGAGTATGGACCTTCAGTACTTC.

About this clonotype itself: The germline gene is not matched at one end of the junction; a read error may be the cause. This chain joins TRBV10-3 and TRBJ2-7, with D maybe TRBD1 (5 bases). The CDR3 sequence is 14 residues long. The V gene's germline CDR1 is ENHRY and CDR2 SYGVKD. As DNA, the CDR3 is TGTGTCATCGGGTCACAGGACGGGTCCTACGAGCAGTACTTC. Its translation: CVIGSQDGSYEQYF.

This CDR3 is CASSYDTGAPYEQYF. The CDR3, as DNA: TGTGCCAGCAGCTATGACACAGGGGCCCCCTACGAGCAGTACTTC. This rearrangement joins TRBV7-9 to TRBJ2-7, with 7 bases identical to TRBD1. Germline V gene lookup returns CDR1 SEHNR and CDR2 FQNEAQ (reference sequence). The CDR3 has 15 amino acids. Unmatched junction bases numbered 8, after V lost 4 bases and J lost 2 bases.

This chain joins TRBV3-2 and TRBJ2-3; the table assigns TRBD1, which was not confirmed against the DNA. TRBV3-2 is a pseudogene locus. The CDR3 is 15 residues long. CDR3 coding DNA: TGTGCCAGCAGCCAAGAGCACAGGATATCAGATACGCAGTATTTT. Translating gives CASSQEHRISDTQYF.

CDR3 residues: CASSFTSGKETQYF. CDR3 nucleotides: TGTGCCAGCAGTTTTACCTCAGGGAAAGAGACCCAGTACTTC. V and J are TRBV12-3 or TRBV12-4 and TRBJ2-5; D is possibly TRBD1 (5 bases). Trimming shortened V by 3 bases and J by 3 bases, and 11 bases separated the two germline ends. CDR3 size: 14 residues.

This clonotype was observed at least ten times. The chain employs TRBV5-6 and TRBJ1-1; D not resolved. Trimming shortened V by 4 bases and J by 3 bases, and 10 bases separated the two germline ends. The length of the CDR3 is 13 residues. CDR1 is SGHDT, CDR2 YYEEEE, per germline. The chain's CDR3 is CASSPIWDTEAFF. The CDR3 DNA follows: TGTGCCAGCAGCCCAATATGGGACACTGAAGCTTTCTTT.

V usage is TRBV12-5 and J usage is TRBJ2-1; no clear D. The CDR3 loop spans 13 amino acids. The V end was cut by 2 bases, the J end by 5 bases, with 7 bases between. Per germline, CDR1 LGHNT and CDR2 FRNRAP. The CDR3 region has the DNA TGTGCTAGTGGTTTGTTTGACCACAATGAGCAGTTCTTC. This translates into CASGLFDHNEQFF. Full variable domain (outside the CDR3, taken from reference TRBV12-5 and TRBJ2-1): DARVTQTPRHKVTEMGQEVTMRCQPILGHNTVFWYRQTMMQGLELLAYFRNRAPLDDSGMPKDRFSAEMPDATLATLKIQPSEPRDSAVYFCASGLFDHNEQFFGPGTRLTVL.

The sample holds many counts of this clonotype. V and J are TRBV7-9 and TRBJ1-5, with no clear D. Per the germline V gene, CDR1 is SEHNR and CDR2 is FQNEAQ (reference sequence). V was cut by 0 bases and J by 5 bases, with 5 bases left in between. CDR3 length: 13 amino acids. The CDR3 coding sequence is TGTGCCAGCAGCTTAGCCGGGGATCAGCCCCAGCATTTT. Encoded protein: CASSLAGDQPQHF.

This clonotype has at least ten counts. The rearrangement links TRBV10-1 to TRBJ2-1, with 10 bases aligning to TRBD1. CDR1 is WNHNN, CDR2 SYGVQD, per germline (reference sequence). The CDR3 covers 17 residues. The junction had 14 bases not matched to a gene; V was cut back by 9 bases and J by 3 bases. The CDR3 protein is CARRDRGQMWYYNEQFF. CDR3 nucleotides: TGCGCCAGAAGAGACAGGGGGCAAATGTGGTACTACAATGAGCAGTTCTTC.

This clonotype was picked up many times. V is TRBV5-1 and J is TRBJ2-3, with TRBD1 as a possible D gene (6 bases). Between the trimmed V and J ends, which lost 1 base and 3 bases, there was a span of 12 bases. There are 15 residues in the CDR3. Germline lookup yields CDR1 SGHRS and CDR2 YFSETQ. DNA of the CDR3: TGCGCCAGCAGCTTGACGTGGGGGCGAACAGATACGCAGTATTTT. Residues: CASSLTWGRTDTQYF.

This clonotype showed up many times. The chain couples TRBV27 to TRBJ2-1; D is unresolved. The CDR3 runs 14 residues. The germline gives CDR1 MNHEY, CDR2 SMNVEV (reference sequence). V dropped 1 base and J dropped 3 bases, with 7 bases sitting between them. The CDR3 reads CASSLLSDYNEQFF. In nucleotides, the CDR3 is TGTGCCAGCAGTTTATTGTCGGACTACAATGAGCAGTTCTTC.

There are many counts of this clonotype. The chain couples TRBV12-3 or TRBV12-4 to TRBJ2-6; no clear D gene. Between the trimmed V and J ends, which lost 4 bases and 4 bases, there was a span of 8 bases. CDR3 length: 14 amino acids. The CDR3, as DNA: TGTGCCAGCAGTTCCCATATGGGGGCCAACGTCCTGACTTTC. Translating gives CASSSHMGANVLTF.

This clonotype was picked up many times. This chain joins TRBV6-2 or TRBV6-3 and TRBJ2-5, with D possibly being TRBD2 (6 bases). CDR1 and CDR2 from the germline V gene are MNHEY and SVGEGT. The CDR3 spans 17 residues. V gave up 8 bases and J gave up 5 bases, with 27 bases separating them. The CDR3 sequence: CASGPRRANRLWETQYF. The CDR3 region has the DNA TGTGCCAGCGGCCCAAGGAGGGCAAACCGATTATGGGAGACCCAGTACTTC.

In this sample, this clonotype turned up a few times. The genes are TRBV20-1 and TRBJ1-4, with no clear D. The CDR3 covers 15 residues. The V end lost 3 bases, the J end lost 0 bases, and 11 bases lay between the germline ends. The germline V gene has CDR1 DFQATT and CDR2 SNEGSKA (reference sequence). The CDR3 spells CSARRLEATNEKLFF. CDR3 nucleotide sequence: TGCAGTGCTAGGAGGTTGGAGGCAACTAATGAAAAACTGTTTTTT.

This clonotype was recorded at least ten times. This chain joins TRBV10-2 and TRBJ2-2, with D unresolved. Between the trimmed V and J ends, which lost 0 bases and 7 bases, there was a span of 3 bases. Germline assignment: CDR1 WSHSY and CDR2 SAAADI. This CDR3 comprises 12 residues. CDR3 coding DNA: TGCGCCAGCAGTGAGTCGAGCGGGGAGCTGTTTTTT. Residues: CASSESSGELFF.

V is TRBV6-4 and J is TRBJ2-7; 8 bases align to TRBD1. This CDR3 spans 13 amino acids. The germline CDR1 and CDR2 sequences are MRHNA and SNTAGT. V was clipped by 4 bases and J by 3 bases; unmatched bases: 2. The CDR3, as DNA: TGTGCCAGCAGTGTCGACAGGGGCTACGAGCAGTACTTC. Translating gives CASSVDRGYEQYF.

The chain recombines TRBV5-4 with TRBJ2-3, with 11 bases lining up with TRBD2. This CDR3 is built from 15 residues. Trimming removed 5 bases from V and 7 bases from J; junction bases left unmatched: 9. Looked up from germline, CDR1 is SGHNT and CDR2 is YYREEE (reference sequence). The CDR3 bases are TGTGCCAGCAGTCATAGCGGGGGGGCCGCTAATACGCAGTATTTT. Amino acid sequence: CASSHSGGAANTQYF.

This sequence joins TRBV20-1 and TRBJ1-1; 10 bases are shared with TRBD1. Germline-derived CDR1 and CDR2 are DFQATT and SNEGSKA (reference sequence). This CDR3 is 14 amino acids long. Unmatched junction bases numbered 2, after V lost 1 base and J lost 3 bases. The CDR3 DNA reads as TGCAGTGCTAGAGGCGGGACAGGGGACACTGAAGCTTTCTTT. This codes for CSARGGTGDTEAFF.

In its sample, this clonotype was seen a few times. The rearrangement uses TRBV20-1 and TRBJ2-1, with a possible D match to TRBD2 (5 bases). CDR1 DFQATT and CDR2 SNEGSKA come from the germline V gene (reference sequence). CDR3 length equals 15 residues. Trimming stripped 3 bases from V and 2 bases from J, with 14 bases between. The DNA of the CDR3 is TGCAGTGCTAGTCCGACCGGGGAGCCCTACAATGAGCAGTTCTTC. It is translated as CSASPTGEPYNEQFF.

This clonotype has at least ten counts. This chain uses TRBV6-1 with TRBJ2-2; maybe TRBD2 (6 bases). Germline loops: CDR1 MNHNS, CDR2 SASEGT. The ends were cut back, 5 bases at V and 6 bases at J, with 10 bases in the middle. There are 13 residues in the CDR3. CDR3 DNA sequence: TGTGCCAGCAGTCTTCGGAGGGCCGGGGAGCTGTTTTTT. It codes for CASSLRRAGELFF.

In its sample, this clonotype was seen a few times. The chain recombines TRBV5-1 with TRBJ1-4, with D possibly being TRBD1 (5 bases). The CDR3 is 15 amino acids. In germline, CDR1 is SGHRS, CDR2 YFSETQ. V lost 1 base and J lost 2, with 9 bases in between. The CDR3 protein is CASSLLGATNEKLFF. The CDR3 bases are TGCGCCAGCAGCTTGTTAGGGGCTACTAATGAAAAACTGTTTTTT. Full variable domain (missing parts from reference TRBV5-1 and TRBJ1-4): KAGVTQTPRYLIKTRGQQVTLSCSPISGHRSVSWYQQTPGQGLQFLFEYFSETQRNKGNFPGRFSGRQFSNSRSEMNVSTLELGDSALYLCASSLLGATNEKLFFGSGTQLSVL.

In this sample, this clonotype turned up many times. This sequence joins TRBV3-1 and TRBJ2-1; D unclear. Trimming stripped 0 bases from V and 2 bases from J, with 5 bases between. CDR1 LGHDT and CDR2 YNNKEL come from the germline V gene (reference sequence). The CDR3 has 14 amino acids. The CDR3 coding sequence is TGTGCCAGCAGCCAAGATGGGGCCTACAATGAGCAGTTCTTC. It specifies CASSQDGAYNEQFF.

This clonotype was seen many times. Here the CDR3 DNA reads TGTGCCATCAGTCTTGGACTAGCGGATTACGAGCAGTACTTC. Protein: CAISLGLADYEQYF. The chain uses TRBV10-3 and TRBJ2-7, with 10 bases identical to TRBD2. Trimming removed 5 bases from V and 4 bases from J; junction bases left unmatched: 5. Germline values: CDR1 ENHRY, CDR2 SYGVKD. The CDR3 has 14 amino acids.

This clonotype was seen ten or more times. V usage is TRBV6-2 or TRBV6-3 and J usage is TRBJ2-3; D call uncertain. CDR1 is MNHEY, CDR2 SVGEGT, per germline. The CDR3 covers 12 residues. Trimming pared 5 bases from V and 6 bases from J, leaving 9 bases between. The CDR3 spells CASSTFLDTQYF. The CDR3, as DNA: TGTGCCAGCAGTACCTTTTTGGATACGCAGTATTTT.